This T cell receptor (beta chain) was found in a study of blood T cell repertoires in COVID-19. Study background: Collection of acute and convalescent COVID-19 samples took place in the United States, Italy and Spain. Sample material is recorded as cDNA or gDNA derived from T cells, B-cell-depleted T cells, or PBMCs.

Germline CDR1 SGDLS, CDR2 YYNGEE. This CDR3 region has 18 residues. V lost 0 bases and J 3 bases, leaving 18 bases between the germline ends. Followed over time, Seattle patients had been enrolled while infection was active. As originally analysed: Reference gene primer amplification gave estimated nucleated cell counts. TCRdb's table, derived via immunoSEQ multiplex PCR, lists solely in-frame clones and lacks some. Clone size and the V and J calls come from that table; the DNA yielded D and trimming. Seen here are tens of thousands of clones, approximately 86% observed once, and the top ten hold roughly 7.9%.

This receptor was identified in a man in his 60s with COVID-19, enrolled during active disease. The sample consisted of peripheral blood. This chain uses TRBV9 with TRBJ2-2; D is perhaps TRBD2 (6 bases). CDR3 nucleotide sequence: TGTGCCAGCAGCGTAGAAAGCGGGCAGGCCGGTTACACCGGGGAGCTGTTTTTT. Its protein product is CASSVESGQAGYTGELFF.